Below are 21 T cell receptor beta chains sequenced from a single sample in a study of OX40 agonist ivuxolimab in advanced cancers. TCRdb keeps only in-frame clones here, not all; method: immunoSEQ multiplex PCR. This table holds about 91,000 clones, 80% to 90% found once. The source was CD4+ or CD8+ T cells sorted from blood, collected in a trial of the OX40 agonist ivuxolimab. These receptors were obtained from an adult with an advanced solid tumor such as melanoma, head and neck, liver or kidney cancer.

The chain is built from TRBV5-4 and TRBJ2-7; 10 bases map to TRBD1. This CDR3 spans 15 amino acids. The germline gives CDR1 SGHNT, CDR2 YYREEE (reference sequence). Losses at the gene ends were 4 bases for V and 4 bases for J; bases not matched to a gene: 8. This CDR3 is CASSQRTGGYYEQYF. CDR3 in DNA: TGTGCCAGCAGCCAACGGACAGGGGGATATTACGAGCAGTACTTC.

The chain is built from TRBV25-1 and TRBJ1-6; tentative D call: TRBD1 (5 bases). The CDR3 loop spans 13 amino acids. Trimming pared 4 bases from V and 10 bases from J, leaving 11 bases between. CDR1 and CDR2 from the germline V gene are MGHDK and SYGVNS. Written as DNA, the CDR3 is TGTGCCAGCAGTGGGCTGGGGGAATCACCCCTCCACTTT. Translated: CASSGLGESPLHF.

There are a few counts of this clone. The chain uses TRBV9 and TRBJ1-5, with D perhaps TRBD1 (6 bases). Germline CDR1 is SGDLS and CDR2 is YYNGEE. This CDR3 contains 17 residues. Trimming pared 5 bases from V and 0 bases from J, leaving 18 bases between. The CDR3 protein is CASSADSLPYSNQPQHF. In nucleotides, the CDR3 is TGTGCCAGCAGTGCGGACAGCCTACCTTATAGCAATCAGCCCCAGCATTTT.

In this sample, this clone turned up once. The chain employs TRBV14 and TRBJ1-2; TRBD1 might be the D (6 bases). This CDR3 comprises 16 residues. CDR1 is SGHDN, CDR2 FVKESK, per germline. V was shortened by 3 bases and J by 0 bases, with 14 bases between the two germline ends. The DNA for the CDR3 is TGTGCCAGCAGCCAGGCAGGGGAACTTGCTAACTATGGCTACACCTTC. The encoded protein is CASSQAGELANYGYTF.

This clone was counted only a few times. The rearrangement joins TRBV5-6 to TRBJ2-7; 9 nucleotides align to TRBD2. The germline gives CDR1 SGHDT, CDR2 YYEEEE. The V and J ends lost 5 bases and 6 bases, in that order; junction bases with no gene match: 9. This CDR3 contains 14 residues. The CDR3: CASSRGLAAGEQYF. DNA for the CDR3: TGTGCCAGCAGTCGGGGACTAGCAGCGGGCGAGCAGTACTTC.

The rearrangement links TRBV29-1 to TRBJ2-2, with 12 bases matching TRBD2. V trimming: 7 bases; J trimming: 7 bases; junction bases outside the gene matches: 4. CDR3 size: 13 residues. Germline V lookup: CDR1 SQVTM, CDR2 ANQGSEA. DNA of the CDR3: TGCAGCGGTTTACTAGCGGGAGGCGGGGAGCTGTTTTTT. It is translated as CSGLLAGGGELFF.

The chain uses TRBV5-6 and TRBJ2-7; D remains ambiguous. The ends were cut back, 1 base at V and 9 bases at J, with 14 bases in the middle. This CDR3 comprises 13 residues. The V gene's germline CDR1 is SGHDT and CDR2 YYEEEE. The CDR3 spells CASSLTYTLGQYF. CDR3 sequence (DNA): TGTGCCAGCAGCTTGACATATACGCTGGGGCAGTACTTC.

The chain links TRBV5-4 to TRBJ2-5; 10 positions agree with TRBD2. The CDR3 has 17 residues. V dropped 1 base and J dropped 5; count of bases not matched to a gene: 11. Per the germline V gene, CDR1 is SGHNT and CDR2 is YYREEE (reference sequence). Written as DNA, the CDR3 is TGTGCCAGCAGCTTGTGGCTAGCGGGGGACTCTCCCGAGACCCAGTACTTC. Its translation: CASSLWLAGDSPETQYF. The complete variable domain, with remaining parts taken from reference TRBV5-4 and TRBJ2-5, reads ETGVTQSPTHLIKTRGQQVTLRCSSQSGHNTVSWYQQALGQGPQFIFQYYREEENGRGNFPPRFSGLQFPNYSSELNVNALELDDSALYLCASSLWLAGDSPETQYFGPGTRLLVL.

The chain has TRBV5-4 and TRBJ1-3; D is unclear. The length of the CDR3 is 16 residues. Trimming took 0 bases from V and 2 from J, leaving 12 bases between them. CDR1 and CDR2 from the germline V gene are SGHNT and YYREEE (reference sequence). In DNA, the CDR3 is TGTGCCAGCAGCTTGGAAGGTTCAATGCCTGGAAACACCATATATTTT. It codes for CASSLEGSMPGNTIYF.

The chain couples TRBV28 to TRBJ2-5; D unresolved. CDR3 length: 14 amino acids. From germline, CDR1 is MDHEN and CDR2 SYDVKM. V was shortened by 8 bases and J by 0 bases, with 13 bases between the two germline ends. CDR3 nucleotide sequence: TGTGCCAGCGGTACCGGCTCGTACCAAGAGACCCAGTACTTC. Translation: CASGTGSYQETQYF.

The genes are TRBV7-9 and TRBJ1-5, with D unclear. The CDR3 extends over 14 amino acids. V was cut by 4 bases and J by 5 bases, with 12 bases left in between. Germline-derived CDR1 and CDR2 are SEHNR and FQNEAQ (reference sequence). This chain's CDR3 is CASSSRGYDQPQHF. CDR3 nucleotides: TGTGCCAGCAGCTCCCGAGGGTACGATCAGCCCCAGCATTTT. The whole variable domain, filled in from reference TRBV7-9 and TRBJ1-5, reads DTGVSQNPRHKITKRGQNVTFRCDPISEHNRLYWYRQTLGQGPEFLTYFQNEAQLEKSRLLSDRFSAERPKGSFSTLEIQRTEQGDSAMYLCASSSRGYDQPQHFGDGTRLSIL.

This rearrangement joins TRBV5-1 to TRBJ2-1; possibly TRBD2 for D (5 bases). The CDR3 contains 16 residues. CDR1 SGHRS and CDR2 YFSETQ come from the germline V gene. Trimming stripped 0 bases from V and 0 bases from J, with 10 bases between. CDR3 nucleotides: TGCGCCAGCAGCTTGGAAGGCGGGTCCTCCTACAATGAGCAGTTCTTC. It translates to CASSLEGGSSYNEQFF.

V is TRBV10-2 and J is TRBJ2-1; D might be TRBD1 or TRBD2, each matching 6 bases. Trimming took off 8 bases at V and 10 bases at J, with 21 bases between the two ends. Germline V gene sequence: CDR1 WSHSY, CDR2 SAAADI. The CDR3 loop spans 14 amino acids. The CDR3 is CASSRSSEGGEQFF. CDR3 DNA: TGCGCCAGCTCCCGGAGTAGCGAGGGGGGAGAGCAGTTCTTC.

The chain has TRBV7-9 and TRBJ2-1, with TRBD1 matching over 11 bases. The CDR3 contains 18 residues. Trimming at V came to 4 bases and at J to 4 bases, leaving 12 bases not matched to a gene. Germline lookup yields CDR1 SEHNR and CDR2 FQNEAQ (reference sequence). CDR3 nucleotide sequence: TGTGCCAGCAGCTCTACCATCCGGACAGGGGGCAATTACAATGAGCAGTTCTTC. It specifies CASSSTIRTGGNYNEQFF. The entire variable domain, with the rest obtained from reference TRBV7-9 and TRBJ2-1, is as follows: DTGVSQNPRHKITKRGQNVTFRCDPISEHNRLYWYRQTLGQGPEFLTYFQNEAQLEKSRLLSDRFSAERPKGSFSTLEIQRTEQGDSAMYLCASSSTIRTGGNYNEQFFGPGTRLTVL.

This chain connects TRBV28 to TRBJ1-1; D is uncertain. Germline CDR1 is MDHEN and CDR2 is SYDVKM. V was cut by 3 bases and J by 0 bases, with 11 bases left in between. This CDR3 has 15 amino acids. CDR3 DNA: TGTGCCAGCAGTTTCGACTCTTACATGAACACTGAAGCTTTCTTT. It specifies CASSFDSYMNTEAFF.

The chain couples TRBV7-6 to TRBJ2-7, with a tentative D call TRBD2 (6 bases). The germline V and J ends were trimmed by 1 base and 2 bases, with 9 bases remaining between them. Germline V gene sequence: CDR1 SGHVS, CDR2 FNYEAQ. This CDR3 is built from 14 residues. CDR3 amino acids: CASSLGGEAYEQYF. The CDR3 DNA follows: TGTGCCAGCAGCTTAGGCGGGGAGGCCTACGAGCAGTACTTC.

The chain has TRBV6-1 and TRBJ2-3; D is perhaps TRBD2 (6 bases). CDR1 is MNHNS, CDR2 SASEGT, per germline. The CDR3 is made up of 15 amino acids. V was pared by 5 bases and J by 6 bases, with 18 bases between. Here the CDR3 reads CASSPGGANGDTQYF. The CDR3 region has the DNA TGTGCCAGCAGTCCAGGAGGGGCTAATGGGGATACGCAGTATTTT.

The rearrangement links TRBV10-2 to TRBJ2-5; 16 bases line up with TRBD2. J lost 7 bases, V lost 7 bases, and 6 bases had no gene match. The CDR3 covers 15 residues. Germline loops: CDR1 WSHSY, CDR2 SAAADI. In DNA form, the CDR3 reads TGCGCCAGCAATCCGGGACTAGCGGGAGGGGCGACCCAGTACTTC. It codes for CASNPGLAGGATQYF.

The rearrangement joins TRBV9 to TRBJ2-5, with D possibly matching TRBD1 (5 bases). V was trimmed by 3 bases and J by 3 bases, leaving 15 bases between them. Germline CDR1 is SGDLS and CDR2 is YYNGEE. The CDR3 has 15 amino acids. In DNA form, the CDR3 reads TGTGCCAGCAGCGCGCAATTTCAGGGCAAAGAGACCCAGTACTTC. It encodes CASSAQFQGKETQYF.

This clone occurred a few times. V and J are TRBV11-3 and TRBJ2-3, with 9 nucleotides matching TRBD2. The CDR3 is made up of 17 amino acids. V trimming: 5 bases; J trimming: 3 bases; junction bases outside the gene matches: 12. Germline V gives CDR1 SGHNT, CDR2 YENEEA. DNA for the CDR3: TGTGCCAGCAGCCCCGCGGTGGCGGGAGGGTCGACAGATACGCAGTATTTT. This codes for CASSPAVAGGSTDTQYF.

The chain uses TRBV28 and TRBJ2-7, with a possible D match to TRBD1 (7 bases). Germline CDR1 is MDHEN and CDR2 is SYDVKM. This CDR3 region has 15 residues. The germline V and J ends were trimmed by 4 bases and 5 bases, with 18 bases remaining between them. The CDR3 DNA sequence: TGTGCCAGCAGTTCCCGCGGGACAGCGGCCAACGAGCAGTACTTC. Amino acid sequence: CASSSRGTAANEQYF.